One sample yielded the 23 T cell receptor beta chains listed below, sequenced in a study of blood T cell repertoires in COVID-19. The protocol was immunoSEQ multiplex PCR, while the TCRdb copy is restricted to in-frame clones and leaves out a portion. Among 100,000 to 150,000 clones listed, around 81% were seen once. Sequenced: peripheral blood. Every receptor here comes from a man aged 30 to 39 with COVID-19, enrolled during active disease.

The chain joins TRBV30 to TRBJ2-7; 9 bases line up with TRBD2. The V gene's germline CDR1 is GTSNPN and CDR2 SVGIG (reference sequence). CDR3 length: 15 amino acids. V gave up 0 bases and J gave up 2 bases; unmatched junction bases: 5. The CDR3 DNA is TGTGCCTGGAGTGTCCGACTAGCGGTTGCCTACGAGCAGTACTTC. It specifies CAWSVRLAVAYEQYF.

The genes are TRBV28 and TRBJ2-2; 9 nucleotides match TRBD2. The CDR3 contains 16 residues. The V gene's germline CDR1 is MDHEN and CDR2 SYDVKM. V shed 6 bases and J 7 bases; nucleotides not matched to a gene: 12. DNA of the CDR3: TGTGCCAGCAGACGCGGGGGGGCTCTGGCTGGCGGGGAGCTGTTTTTT. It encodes CASRRGGALAGGELFF.

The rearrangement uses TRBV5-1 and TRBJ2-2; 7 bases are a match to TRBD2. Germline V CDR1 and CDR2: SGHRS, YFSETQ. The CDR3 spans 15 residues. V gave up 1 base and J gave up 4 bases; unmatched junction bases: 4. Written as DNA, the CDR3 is TGCGCCAGCAGCTTGACTAGCGTTTCCACCGGGGAGCTGTTTTTT. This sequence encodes CASSLTSVSTGELFF.

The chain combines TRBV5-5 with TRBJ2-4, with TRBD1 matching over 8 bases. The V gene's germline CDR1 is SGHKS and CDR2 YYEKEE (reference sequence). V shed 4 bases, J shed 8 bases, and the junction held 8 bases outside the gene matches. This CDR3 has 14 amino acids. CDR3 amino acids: CASSAGGLDYIQYF. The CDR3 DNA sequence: TGTGCCAGCAGCGCAGGGGGCTTGGATTACATTCAGTACTTC.

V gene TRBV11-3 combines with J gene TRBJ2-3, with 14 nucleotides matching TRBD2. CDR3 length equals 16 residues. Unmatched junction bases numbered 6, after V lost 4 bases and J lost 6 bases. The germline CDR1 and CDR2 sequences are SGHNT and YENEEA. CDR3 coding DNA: TGTGCCAGCAGCTCCCCGGGACTAGCGGGAGCGGATACGCAGTATTTT. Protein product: CASSSPGLAGADTQYF.

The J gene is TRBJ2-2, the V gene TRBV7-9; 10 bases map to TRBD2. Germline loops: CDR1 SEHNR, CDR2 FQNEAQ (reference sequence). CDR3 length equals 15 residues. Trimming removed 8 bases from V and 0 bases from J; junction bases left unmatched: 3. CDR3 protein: CASGTSEANTGELFF. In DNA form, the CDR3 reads TGTGCCAGCGGGACTAGCGAAGCGAACACCGGGGAGCTGTTTTTT.

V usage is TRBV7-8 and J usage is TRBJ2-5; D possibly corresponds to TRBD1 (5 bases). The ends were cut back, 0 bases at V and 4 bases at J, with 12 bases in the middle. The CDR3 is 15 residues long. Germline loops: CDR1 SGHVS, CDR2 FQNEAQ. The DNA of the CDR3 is TGTGCCAGCAGCTTAGCGGACAAAGAGGCAGAGACCCAGTACTTC. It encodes CASSLADKEAETQYF.

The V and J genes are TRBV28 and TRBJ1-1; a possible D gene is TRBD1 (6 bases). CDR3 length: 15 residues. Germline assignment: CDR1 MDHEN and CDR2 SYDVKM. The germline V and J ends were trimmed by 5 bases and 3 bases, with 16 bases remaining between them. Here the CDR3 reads CASSPGTDRYTEAFF. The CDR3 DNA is TGTGCCAGCAGTCCCGGTACGGACAGATACACTGAAGCTTTCTTT.

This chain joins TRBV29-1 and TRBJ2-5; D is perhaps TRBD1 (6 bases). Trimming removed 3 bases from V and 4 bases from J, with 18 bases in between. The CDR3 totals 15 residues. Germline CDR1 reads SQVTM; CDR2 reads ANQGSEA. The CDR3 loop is CSVEYPQGRGETQYF. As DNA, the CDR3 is TGCAGCGTTGAGTACCCACAGGGTAGGGGAGAGACCCAGTACTTC.

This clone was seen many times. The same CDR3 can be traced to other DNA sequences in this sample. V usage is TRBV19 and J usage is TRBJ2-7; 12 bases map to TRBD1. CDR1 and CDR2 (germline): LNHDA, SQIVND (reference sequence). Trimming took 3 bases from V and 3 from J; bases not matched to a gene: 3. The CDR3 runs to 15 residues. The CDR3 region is CASSIGTGGIYEQYF. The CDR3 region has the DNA TGTGCCAGTAGTATCGGGACAGGGGGCATCTACGAGCAGTACTTC.

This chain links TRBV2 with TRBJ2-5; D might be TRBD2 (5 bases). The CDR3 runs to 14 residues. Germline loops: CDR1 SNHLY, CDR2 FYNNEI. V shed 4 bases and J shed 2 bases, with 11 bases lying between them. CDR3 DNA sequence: TGTGCCAGCAGTGGGGTTAGGGAGCAAGAGACCCAGTACTTC. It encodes CASSGVREQETQYF.

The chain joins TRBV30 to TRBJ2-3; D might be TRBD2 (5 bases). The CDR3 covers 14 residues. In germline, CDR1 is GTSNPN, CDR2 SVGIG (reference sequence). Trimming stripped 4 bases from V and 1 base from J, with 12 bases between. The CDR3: CAWNLAGGTDTQYF. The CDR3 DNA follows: TGTGCCTGGAATCTTGCGGGTGGCACAGATACGCAGTATTTT.

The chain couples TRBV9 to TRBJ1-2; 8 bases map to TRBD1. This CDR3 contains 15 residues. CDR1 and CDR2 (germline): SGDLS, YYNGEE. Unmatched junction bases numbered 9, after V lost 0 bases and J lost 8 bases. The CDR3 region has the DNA TGTGCCAGCAGCGTAGATTGGGGGACAGGTGTAGGCTACACCTTC. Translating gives CASSVDWGTGVGYTF.

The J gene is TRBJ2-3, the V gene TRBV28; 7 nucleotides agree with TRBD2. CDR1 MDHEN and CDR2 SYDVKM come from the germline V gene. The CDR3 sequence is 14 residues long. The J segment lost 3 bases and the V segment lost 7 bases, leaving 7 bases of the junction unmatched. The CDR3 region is CASNLSGGTDTQYF. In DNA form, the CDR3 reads TGTGCCAGCAATTTGTCGGGGGGTACAGATACGCAGTATTTT. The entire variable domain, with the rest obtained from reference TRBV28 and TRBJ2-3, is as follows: DVKVTQSSRYLVKRTGEKVFLECVQDMDHENMFWYRQDPGLGLRLIYFSYDVKMKEKGDIPEGYSVSREKKERFSLILESASTNQTSMYLCASNLSGGTDTQYFGPGTRLTVL.

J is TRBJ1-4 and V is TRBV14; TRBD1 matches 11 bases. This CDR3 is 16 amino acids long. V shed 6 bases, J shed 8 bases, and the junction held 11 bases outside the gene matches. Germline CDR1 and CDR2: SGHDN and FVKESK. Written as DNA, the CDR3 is TGTGCCAGCAGTCCTGGACAGGGGGCTTCGAACGAAAAACTGTTTTTT. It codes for CASSPGQGASNEKLFF.

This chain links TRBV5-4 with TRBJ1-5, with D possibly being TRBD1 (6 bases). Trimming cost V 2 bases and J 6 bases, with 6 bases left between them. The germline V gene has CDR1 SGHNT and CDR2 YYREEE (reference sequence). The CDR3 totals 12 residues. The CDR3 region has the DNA TGTGCCAGCAGCTTACAGGGTCAGCCCCAGCATTTT. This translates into CASSLQGQPQHF.

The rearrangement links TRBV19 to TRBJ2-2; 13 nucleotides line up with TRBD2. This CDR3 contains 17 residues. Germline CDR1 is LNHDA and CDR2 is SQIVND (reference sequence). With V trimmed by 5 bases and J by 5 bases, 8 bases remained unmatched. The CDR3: CASSLGTSGAGTGELFF. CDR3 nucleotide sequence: TGTGCCAGTAGTCTCGGGACTAGCGGGGCGGGGACCGGGGAGCTGTTTTTT. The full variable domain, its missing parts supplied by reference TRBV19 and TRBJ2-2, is DGGITQSPKYLFRKEGQNVTLSCEQNLNHDAMYWYRQDPGQGLRLIYYSQIVNDFQKGDIAEGYSVSREKKESFPLTVTSAQKNPTAFYLCASSLGTSGAGTGELFFGEGSRLTVL.

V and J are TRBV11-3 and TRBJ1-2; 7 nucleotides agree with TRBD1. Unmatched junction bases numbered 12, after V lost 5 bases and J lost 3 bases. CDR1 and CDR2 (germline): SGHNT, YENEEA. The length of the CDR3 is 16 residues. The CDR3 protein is CASSAGGPSRDYGYTF. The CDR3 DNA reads TGTGCCAGCAGCGCAGGGGGACCGTCGAGGGACTATGGCTACACCTTC.

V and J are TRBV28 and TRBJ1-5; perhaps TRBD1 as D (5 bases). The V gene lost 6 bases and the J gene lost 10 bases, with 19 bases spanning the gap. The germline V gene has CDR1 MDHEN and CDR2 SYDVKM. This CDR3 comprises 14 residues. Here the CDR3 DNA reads TGTGCCAGCAGCTGGGGAGGGGCGGACCATCCCCAGCATTTT. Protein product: CASSWGGADHPQHF.

The chain's CDR3 is CASSLGQNYGYTF. The CDR3 region has the DNA TGTGCCAGCAGCTTAGGCCAGAACTATGGCTACACCTTC. The genes are TRBV7-8 and TRBJ1-2; D unresolved. Trimming shortened V by 1 base and J by 2 bases, and 5 bases separated the two germline ends. In germline, CDR1 is SGHVS, CDR2 FQNEAQ. The CDR3 is 13 amino acids.

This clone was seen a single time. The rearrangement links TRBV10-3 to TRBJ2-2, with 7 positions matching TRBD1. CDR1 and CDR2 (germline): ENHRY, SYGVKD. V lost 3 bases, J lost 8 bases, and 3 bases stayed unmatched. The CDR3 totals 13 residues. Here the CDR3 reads CAISDDREGELFF. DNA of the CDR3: TGTGCCATCAGTGATGACAGGGAGGGGGAGCTGTTTTTT.

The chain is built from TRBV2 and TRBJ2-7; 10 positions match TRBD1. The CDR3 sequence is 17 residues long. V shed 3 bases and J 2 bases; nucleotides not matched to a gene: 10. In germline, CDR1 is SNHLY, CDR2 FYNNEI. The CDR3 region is CASSDQQLGTGAYEQYF. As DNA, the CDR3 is TGTGCCAGCAGTGACCAGCAACTAGGGACAGGGGCCTACGAGCAGTACTTC.

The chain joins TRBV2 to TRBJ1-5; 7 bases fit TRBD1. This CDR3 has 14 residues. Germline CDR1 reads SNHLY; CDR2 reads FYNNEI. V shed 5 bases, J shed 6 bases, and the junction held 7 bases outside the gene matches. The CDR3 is CASSRQGVGQPQHF. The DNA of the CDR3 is TGTGCCAGCAGTCGACAGGGCGTCGGTCAGCCCCAGCATTTT.